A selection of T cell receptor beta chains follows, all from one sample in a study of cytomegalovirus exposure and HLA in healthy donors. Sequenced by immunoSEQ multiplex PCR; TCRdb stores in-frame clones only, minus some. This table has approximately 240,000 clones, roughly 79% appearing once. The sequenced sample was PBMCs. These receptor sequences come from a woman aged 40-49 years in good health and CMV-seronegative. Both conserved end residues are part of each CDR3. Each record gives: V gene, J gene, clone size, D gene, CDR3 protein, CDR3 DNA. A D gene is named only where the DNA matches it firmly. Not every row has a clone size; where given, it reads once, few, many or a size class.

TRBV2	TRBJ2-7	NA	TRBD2	CASSEGGGPTYEQYF	TGTGCCAGCAGTGAGGGCGGGGGGCCCACCTACGAGCAGTACTTC
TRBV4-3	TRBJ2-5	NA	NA	CASSQDLGAEETQYF	TGCGCCAGCAGCCAAGATCTAGGGGCAGAAGAGACCCAGTACTTC
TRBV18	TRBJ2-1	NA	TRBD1	CASSPPGTDNEQFF	TGTGCCAGCTCACCACCCGGGACAGACAATGAGCAGTTCTTC
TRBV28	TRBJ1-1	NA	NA	CASGTPASGRTEAFF	TGTGCCAGCGGAACCCCTGCCTCGGGAAGGACTGAAGCTTTCTTT
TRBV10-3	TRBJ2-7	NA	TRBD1	CAISELTGGYEQYF	TGTGCCATCAGTGAGCTAACAGGGGGCTACGAGCAGTACTTC
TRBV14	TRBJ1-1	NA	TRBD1	CASSPWTGGNTEAFF	TGTGCCAGCAGCCCCTGGACAGGGGGGAACACTGAAGCTTTCTTT
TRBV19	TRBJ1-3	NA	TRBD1	CASSIPLRDRVSGNTIYF	TGTGCCAGTAGTATTCCCCTGCGCGACAGGGTCTCTGGAAACACCATATATTTT
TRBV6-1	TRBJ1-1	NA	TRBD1	CASSGEPGQGNTEAFF	TGTGCCAGCAGTGGAGAGCCGGGACAGGGAAACACTGAAGCTTTCTTT
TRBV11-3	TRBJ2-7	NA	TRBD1	CASSPGQGFSEQYF	TGTGCCAGCAGCCCGGGACAGGGCTTCTCCGAGCAGTACTTC
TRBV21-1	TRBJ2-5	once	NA	CASSKGHRGTQETQYF	TGTGCCAGCAGCAAAGGGCACAGGGGCACACAAGAGACCCAGTACTTC
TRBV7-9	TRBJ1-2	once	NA	CASSYVEGNGYTF	TGTGCCAGCAGCTACGTGGAGGGTAACGGCTACACCTTC
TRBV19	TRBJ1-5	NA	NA	CASSIPNTGNQPQHF	TGTGCCAGTAGTATCCCGAATACTGGCAATCAGCCCCAGCATTTT
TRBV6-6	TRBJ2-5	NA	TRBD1	CASSSRTGGRETQYF	TGTGCCAGCAGTTCCCGGACAGGGGGCCGGGAGACCCAGTACTTC
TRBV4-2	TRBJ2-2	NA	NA	CASSQGQGGWSTGELFF	TGTGCCAGCAGCCAAGGGCAGGGAGGATGGAGCACCGGGGAGCTGTTTTTT
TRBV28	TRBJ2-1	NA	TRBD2	CATSSGGLYEQFF	TGTGCCACCTCTAGCGGGGGGTTGTATGAGCAGTTCTTC
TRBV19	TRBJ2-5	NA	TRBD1	CASGTGVRETQYF	TGTGCCAGTGGGACAGGGGTCAGGGAGACCCAGTACTTC
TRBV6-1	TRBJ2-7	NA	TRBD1	CASRGQAPYEQYF	TGTGCCAGCAGGGGACAGGCGCCCTACGAGCAGTACTTC
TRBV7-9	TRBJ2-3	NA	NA	CASSLPDSTQYF	TGTGCCAGCAGCTTACCCGACAGTACGCAGTATTTT
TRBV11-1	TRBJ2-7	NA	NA	CASSSTRTRSYEQYF	TGTGCCAGCAGCTCAACCAGGACTCGCTCCTACGAGCAGTACTTC
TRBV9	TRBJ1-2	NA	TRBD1	CASSVEDRVNYGYTF	TGTGCCAGCAGCGTAGAAGACAGGGTGAACTATGGCTACACCTTC
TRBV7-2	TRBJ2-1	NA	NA	CASSLGLGNNEQFF	TGTGCCAGCAGCTTGGGACTCGGAAACAATGAGCAGTTCTTC
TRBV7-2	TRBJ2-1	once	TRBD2	CASSSTSGVYNEQFF	TGTGCCAGCAGCTCGACTAGCGGGGTGTACAATGAGCAGTTCTTC
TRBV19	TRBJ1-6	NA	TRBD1	CASTDRSSYNSPLHF	TGTGCCAGTACGGACAGGAGCTCCTATAATTCACCCCTCCACTTT
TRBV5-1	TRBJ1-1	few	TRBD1	CASSLRDRDTEAFF	TGCGCCAGCAGCTTGAGGGACAGGGACACTGAAGCTTTCTTT
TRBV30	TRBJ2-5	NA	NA	CAWGSIGTREGAQYF	TGTGCCTGGGGATCCATAGGGACTCGGGAAGGGGCCCAGTACTTC
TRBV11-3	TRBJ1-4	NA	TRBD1	CASSQGQGNEKLFF	TGTGCCAGCAGCCAAGGACAGGGGAATGAAAAACTGTTTTTT
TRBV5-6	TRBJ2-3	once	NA	CASSLGLDRLTQYF	TGTGCCAGCAGCTTGGGGCTAGATCGACTTACGCAGTATTTT
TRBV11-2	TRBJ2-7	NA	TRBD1	CASSLGFLGQYYEQYF	TGTGCCAGCAGCTTAGGATTCCTGGGACAGTACTACGAGCAGTACTTC
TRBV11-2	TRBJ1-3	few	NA	CASRFSRGSGNTIYF	TGTGCCAGCAGATTCTCCAGGGGCTCTGGAAACACCATATATTTT
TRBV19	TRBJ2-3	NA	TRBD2	CASRLAGGFTDTQYF	TGTGCCAGTAGACTAGCGGGGGGGTTCACAGATACGCAGTATTTT
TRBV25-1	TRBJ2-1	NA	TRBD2	CASSTRLAGSYNEQFF	TGTGCCAGCAGTACCCGACTAGCGGGCTCCTACAATGAGCAGTTCTTC
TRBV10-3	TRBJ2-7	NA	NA	CAISGGPYEQYF	TGTGCCATCAGTGGCGGCCCCTACGAGCAGTACTTC
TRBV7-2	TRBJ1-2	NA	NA	CASGRPGVDYGYTF	TGTGCCAGCGGCAGACCAGGGGTGGACTATGGCTACACCTTC
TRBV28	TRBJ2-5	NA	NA	CASSPRGGTWYQETQYF	TGTGCCAGCAGTCCCCGTGGCGGGACTTGGTACCAAGAGACCCAGTACTTC
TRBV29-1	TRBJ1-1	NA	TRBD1	CSVRRDSSIEAFF	TGCAGCGTCCGCCGGGACAGCAGTATTGAAGCTTTCTTT
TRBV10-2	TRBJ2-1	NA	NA	CASKKGGVQFF	TGCGCCAGCAAAAAAGGGGGGGTGCAGTTCTTC
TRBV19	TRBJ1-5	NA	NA	CASNKVGGINQPQHF	TGTGCCAGTAATAAAGTGGGGGGAATCAATCAGCCCCAGCATTTT
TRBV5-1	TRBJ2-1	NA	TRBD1	CASSSSWGGQGNEQFF	TGCGCCAGCAGCTCATCATGGGGGGGACAGGGGAACGAGCAGTTCTTC
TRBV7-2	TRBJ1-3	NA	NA	CASSPQAYSGNTIYF	TGTGCCAGCAGCCCCCAGGCCTACTCTGGAAACACCATATATTTT
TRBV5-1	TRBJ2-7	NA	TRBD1	CASRPDRAVTYEQYF	TGCGCCAGCAGACCCGACAGGGCAGTGACGTACGAGCAGTACTTC
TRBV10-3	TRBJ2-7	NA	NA	CAISVGGTYEQYF	TGTGCCATCAGTGTTGGCGGGACCTACGAGCAGTACTTC
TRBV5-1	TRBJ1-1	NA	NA	CASSFYGVRDTEAFF	TGCGCCAGCAGCTTTTACGGGGTTAGGGACACTGAAGCTTTCTTT
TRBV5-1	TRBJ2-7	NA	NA	CASSLPPYEEQYF	TGCGCCAGCAGCTTGCCCCCCTACGAAGAGCAGTACTTC
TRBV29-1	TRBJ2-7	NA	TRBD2	CSGLSGGLAHSEQYF	TGCAGCGGGCTTTCAGGGGGACTAGCCCATTCCGAGCAGTACTTC
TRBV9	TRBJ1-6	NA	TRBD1	CASSREGQSNSPLHF	TGTGCCAGCAGCCGAGAGGGACAGAGCAACTCACCCCTCCACTTT
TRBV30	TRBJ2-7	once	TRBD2	CACLASGASEQYF	TGTGCCTGCCTGGCTAGCGGGGCATCCGAGCAGTACTTC
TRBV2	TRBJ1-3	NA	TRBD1	CASSELGQGTGNTIYF	TGTGCCAGCAGTGAGTTGGGACAGGGGACTGGAAACACCATATATTTT
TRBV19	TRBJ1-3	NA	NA	CASTWTVERNTIYF	TGTGCCAGTACTTGGACAGTGGAGCGAAACACCATATATTTT